The sample holds many counts of the clone carrying this T cell receptor (beta chain). Its antigen is still unknown. The source of the sample is a study of neurological immune-mediated disorders. Broader study findings: HTLV-1-associated myelopathy had the most TCR clonal expansion, and multiple sclerosis had the least, less than healthy controls.

The CDR3 is made up of 15 amino acids. Looked up from germline, CDR1 is SGHDT and CDR2 is YYEEEE. The junction had 10 bases not matched to a gene; V was cut back by 4 bases and J by 7 bases. Stated time point: longitudinal time-point 1 (baseline). 5'RACE employing 10-nucleotide random UMIs yielded the cDNA. TCRdb reprocessed the 5' RACE reads with MiXCR, giving one entry per CDR3 protein. The table has 71,000 or so distinct CDR3 sequences, roughly an eighth seen once. The chain couples TRBV5-6 to TRBJ1-2; 10 positions agree with TRBD1. Sequencing input: PBMCs. The sequence was collected from a female donor with HTLV-1-associated myelopathy (HAM/TSP). CDR3 coding DNA: TGTGCCAGCAGCAGATTGACAGGGGGCTACGGTGGCTACACCTTC. It yields the protein CASSRLTGGYGGYTF. The variable domain in full, completed from reference TRBV5-6 and TRBJ1-2, reads DAGVTQSPTHLIKTRGQQVTLRCSPKSGHDTVSWYQQALGQGPQFIFQYYEEEERQRGNFPDRFSGHQFPNYSSELNVNALLLGDSALYLCASSRLTGGYGGYTFGSGTRLTVV.